These T cell receptor beta chains were read from a single sample in a study of T cell responses to AZD1222 COVID-19 vaccine. Assay used: immunoSEQ multiplex PCR; TCRdb lists only in-frame clones, some missing. The sample lists about 100,000 clones, 70% to 90% occurring once. The material sequenced was peripheral blood, taken 28 days after the second AZD1222 dose. The source is an adult who received the AZD1222 COVID-19 vaccine. Both conserved end residues are part of each CDR3. The D gene is left open where the match is weak. Expanded clones get a size class; other rows say once, few or many, or leave the size out.

>TRBJ1-1|NA|TRBV6-6|NA
CASMTGSKTEAFF
TGTGCCAGCATGACGGGGTCAAAGACTGAAGCTTTCTTT
>TRBJ2-7|NA|TRBV27|NA
CASSFRSLGSYEQYF
TGTGCCAGCAGTTTCCGTAGCCTGGGCTCCTACGAGCAGTACTTC
>TRBJ1-1|NA|TRBV9|NA
CASSVEGRVGTEAFF
TGTGCCAGCAGCGTAGAGGGCAGGGTGGGCACTGAAGCTTTCTTT
>TRBJ2-7|NA|TRBV19|TRBD2
CASTFRPGLGEQYF
TGTGCCAGTACATTCCGGCCGGGACTAGGCGAGCAGTACTTC
>TRBJ1-5|NA|TRBV10-3|NA
CAISATFGNQPQHF
TGTGCCATCAGTGCCACGTTCGGCAATCAGCCCCAGCATTTT
>TRBJ2-7|NA|TRBV5-1|NA
CASSPGPSESYEQYF
TGCGCCAGCAGCCCCGGCCCGTCCGAGTCCTACGAGCAGTACTTC
>TRBJ2-1|NA|TRBV9|NA
CASSVQGDEQFF
TGTGCCAGCAGCGTACAGGGAGATGAGCAGTTCTTC
>TRBJ1-5|NA|TRBV5-6|NA
CASSRDSGGNQPQHF
TGTGCCAGCAGCCGAGACTCCGGTGGCAATCAGCCCCAGCATTTT
>TRBJ1-2|NA|TRBV6-5|TRBD1
CASTPGQGEYYGYTF
TGTGCCAGCACTCCCGGACAGGGAGAGTACTATGGCTACACCTTC
>TRBJ1-1|NA|TRBV7-9|NA
CASSSGTANTEAFF
TGTGCCAGCAGCTCAGGGACGGCGAACACTGAAGCTTTCTTT
>TRBJ2-3|few|TRBV4-1|NA
CASSQDWGGDADTQYF
TGCGCCAGCAGCCAAGATTGGGGGGGCGACGCAGATACGCAGTATTTT
>TRBJ2-7|NA|TRBV20-1|TRBD1
CSAARGYEQYF
TGCAGTGCTGCCAGGGGGTACGAGCAGTACTTC
>TRBJ1-4|NA|TRBV15|TRBD1
CATSKGGRDEKLFF
TGTGCCACCAGCAAAGGGGGCCGGGATGAAAAACTGTTTTTT
>TRBJ1-2|NA|TRBV6-8|TRBD1
CASSDWDRGHNYGYTF
TGTGCCAGCAGCGACTGGGACAGGGGCCATAACTATGGCTACACCTTC
>TRBJ1-6|few|TRBV2|NA
CASSRASPLHF
TGTGCCAGCAGCCGCGCCTCACCCCTCCACTTT
>TRBJ2-7|few|TRBV11-3|NA
CASSPGDEGYEQYF
TGTGCCAGCAGCCCCGGCGATGAGGGCTACGAGCAGTACTTC
>TRBJ1-2|NA|TRBV7-9|TRBD1
CASSLDRVGYGYTF
TGTGCCAGCAGCTTGGACAGGGTGGGGTATGGCTACACCTTC